Listed below are T cell receptor beta chains from one sample, sequenced in a study of blood T cell repertoires in COVID-19. Measured with immunoSEQ multiplex PCR; TCRdb has only the in-frame clones, and not every one. The sample lists 30,000 to 40,000 clones; around 84% were seen once. The specimen sequenced was peripheral blood. The receptor source for this set is a man aged 70 or older with acute or convalescent COVID-19. The CDR3 runs from the conserved cysteine through the conserved F or W. Fields, in order: D gene, J gene, V gene, clone size, CDR3 protein, CDR3 DNA. The D gene is left open where the match is weak. The listing skips clone size in some rows; elsewhere it reads once, few, many or a size class.

>NA|TRBJ2-7|TRBV18|NA
CASSPLVFPYEQYF
TGTGCCAGCTCACCACTCGTCTTCCCCTACGAGCAGTACTTC
>TRBD1|TRBJ2-7|TRBV25-1|once
CASSDPGQGDEQYF
TGTGCCAGCAGTGATCCAGGACAGGGCGATGAGCAGTACTTC
>NA|TRBJ1-6|TRBV30|NA
CAWSGTGGNSPLHF
TGTGCCTGGAGTGGGACGGGGGGTAATTCACCCCTCCACTTT
>NA|TRBJ2-7|TRBV14|NA
CASSQGGVPWEQYF
TGTGCCAGCAGCCAAGGGGGGGTCCCTTGGGAGCAGTACTTC
>NA|TRBJ2-6|TRBV3-1/TRBV3-2|NA
CASSQTRDNSGANVLTF
TGTGCCAGCAGCCAAACCCGGGACAACTCTGGGGCCAACGTCCTGACTTTC
>TRBD2|TRBJ2-1|TRBV4-2|few
CASSDGLAGPSYNEQFF
TGTGCCAGCAGCGACGGCCTAGCGGGTCCGTCCTACAATGAGCAGTTCTTC
>TRBD1|TRBJ2-5|TRBV6-2/TRBV6-3|NA
CASSDRPGTGYQETQYF
TGTGCCAGCAGTGACCGACCCGGGACAGGATACCAAGAGACCCAGTACTTC
>NA|TRBJ2-1|TRBV19|NA
CASTLDSSSYNEQFF
TGTGCCAGTACCCTGGACTCTAGCTCCTACAATGAGCAGTTCTTC
>NA|TRBJ1-6|TRBV3-1/TRBV3-2|NA
CASSQGRSNSPLHF
TGTGCCAGCAGCCAGGGGAGATCAAATTCACCCCTCCACTTT
>TRBD1|TRBJ2-3|TRBV29-1|NA
CSVDRGPDTQYF
TGCAGCGTTGACAGGGGGCCTGATACGCAGTATTTT
>NA|TRBJ2-5|TRBV5-1|few
CASSLPRGLNQETQYF
TGCGCCAGCAGCTTGCCGCGCGGGCTCAACCAAGAGACCCAGTACTTC
>TRBD2|TRBJ2-3|TRBV5-6|NA
CASSHLAGGLTDTQYF
TGTGCCAGCAGCCATTTAGCGGGGGGTCTCACAGATACGCAGTATTTT
>NA|TRBJ2-7|TRBV23-1|NA
CASSQSGPLTGEAYEQYF
TGCGCCAGCAGTCAATCGGGACCGTTAACAGGGGAGGCCTACGAGCAGTACTTC
>TRBD2|TRBJ2-5|TRBV20-1|once
CSASLLAGHQETQYF
TGCAGTGCTAGTCTCTTAGCGGGGCACCAAGAGACCCAGTACTTC